Listed here are 18 T cell receptor beta chains from one sample, sequenced in a study of T cell responses to AZD1222 COVID-19 vaccine. TCRdb keeps only in-frame clones here, not all; method: immunoSEQ multiplex PCR. The sample consists of roughly 150,000 clones, 80% to 90% of them appearing once. Source: peripheral blood, taken on day 0 of AZD1222 vaccination. The receptors shown here come from an adult in good health.

V and J are TRBV3-1 (or the pseudogene TRBV3-2) and TRBJ2-4, with D possibly called TRBD1 or TRBD2 (5 bases each). Germline values: CDR1 LGHDT, CDR2 YNNKEL (reference sequence). V gave up 4 bases and J gave up 7 bases, with 14 bases separating them. The CDR3 runs to 14 residues. CDR3 loop: CASSPLGEGNIQYF. CDR3 bases: TGTGCCAGCAGCCCTCTGGGAGAGGGGAACATTCAGTACTTC.

This clone was seen only a few times. The genes are TRBV27 and TRBJ1-1; possibly TRBD1 for D (5 bases). Trimming cost V 8 bases and J 3 bases, with 19 bases left between them. The length of the CDR3 is 15 residues. Per germline, CDR1 MNHEY and CDR2 SMNVEV (reference sequence). CDR3 nucleotide sequence: TGTGCCAGCCGCGCCGTGGTGGGGGTCTACACTGAAGCTTTCTTT. Encoded protein: CASRAVVGVYTEAFF.

V usage is TRBV29-1 and J usage is TRBJ1-5, with no clear D. The V end was cut by 6 bases, the J end by 3 bases, with 15 bases between. Germline CDR1 reads SQVTM; CDR2 reads ANQGSEA. CDR3 size: 14 residues. The CDR3 DNA follows: TGCAGCGTCCTGCTAGGGTCAAACAATCAGCCCCAGCATTTT. Its protein product is CSVLLGSNNQPQHF.

The chain uses TRBV5-4 and TRBJ1-1; 9 positions agree with TRBD1. This CDR3 spans 16 amino acids. CDR1 SGHNT and CDR2 YYREEE come from the germline V gene (reference sequence). J gave up 0 bases and V 4 bases, and 7 bases lay outside the gene matches. The CDR3: CASSEGQGRVNTEAFF. DNA of the CDR3: TGTGCCAGCAGCGAGGGACAGGGCCGAGTGAACACTGAAGCTTTCTTT.

The V and J genes are TRBV12-3 or TRBV12-4 and TRBJ2-5; D could derive from TRBD1 or TRBD2 (5 bases each). This CDR3 is 13 amino acids long. The V and J ends lost 6 bases and 4 bases respectively, with 12 bases between them. CDR3 in amino acids: CASSSGRGETQYF. DNA of the CDR3: TGTGCCAGCAGCTCAGGGAGAGGAGAGACCCAGTACTTC.

This chain uses TRBV18 with TRBJ1-1; D uncertain. The germline V and J ends were trimmed by 2 bases and 8 bases, with 18 bases remaining between them. CDR3 length: 15 amino acids. The germline V gene encodes CDR1 KGHSH and CDR2 LQKENI. The CDR3 spells CASSPNNEWSKEAFF. The CDR3 DNA sequence: TGTGCCAGCTCACCAAACAACGAGTGGTCCAAGGAAGCTTTCTTT.

CDR3 protein: CASSQGTLNTGELFF. DNA of the CDR3: TGTGCCAGCAGTCAGGGGACATTGAACACCGGGGAGCTGTTTTTT. V and J are TRBV6-5 and TRBJ2-2, with D possibly TRBD1 on 6 matching bases. The CDR3 spans 15 residues. Germline V gene lookup returns CDR1 MNHEY and CDR2 SVGAGI. V was cut by 5 bases and J by 1 base, with 11 bases left in between.

The rearrangement links TRBV4-1 to TRBJ1-1; 12 nucleotides align to TRBD1. This CDR3 contains 16 residues. V dropped 4 bases and J dropped 0; count of bases not matched to a gene: 3. Germline V gene data show CDR1 as MGHRA and CDR2 as YSYEKL. This CDR3 is CASSRGQGALNTEAFF. DNA for the CDR3: TGCGCCAGCAGCCGGGGACAGGGGGCGTTGAACACTGAAGCTTTCTTT.

This clone is a singleton in its sample. This sequence joins TRBV12-3 or TRBV12-4 and TRBJ1-2; the D is unclear. The CDR3 spans 13 residues. V was cut by 1 base and J by 3 bases, with 6 bases left in between. CDR3 region: CASSLDPDYGYTF. The DNA of the CDR3 is TGTGCCAGCAGTTTAGATCCGGACTATGGCTACACCTTC.

This chain joins TRBV10-3 and TRBJ2-7, with D perhaps assigned TRBD1 or TRBD2 (5 bases each). V dropped 4 bases and J dropped 5 bases, with 6 bases sitting between them. Germline lookup yields CDR1 ENHRY and CDR2 SYGVKD. CDR3 size: 11 residues. The chain's CDR3 is CAISGGNEQYF. CDR3 sequence (DNA): TGTGCCATCAGTGGGGGGAACGAGCAGTACTTC.

The genes are TRBV6-5 and TRBJ1-2; TRBD1 aligns across 7 bases. The CDR3 covers 14 residues. From germline, CDR1 is MNHEY and CDR2 SVGAGI. The V and J ends lost 2 bases and 8 bases, in that order; junction bases with no gene match: 8. CDR3 sequence (DNA): TGTGCCAGCAGTTACCACGACAGGGCTGGGGGCTACACCTTC. Amino acid sequence: CASSYHDRAGGYTF.

The gene calls are TRBV27 and TRBJ2-7, with D perhaps TRBD1 or TRBD2 (5 bases each). Germline lookup yields CDR1 MNHEY and CDR2 SMNVEV (reference sequence). Trimming shortened V by 0 bases and J by 3 bases, and 15 bases separated the two germline ends. This CDR3 spans 16 amino acids. The CDR3 loop is CASSLSVGALFYEQYF. DNA of the CDR3: TGTGCCAGCAGTTTATCGGTCGGGGCCTTGTTCTACGAGCAGTACTTC.

V usage is TRBV18 and J usage is TRBJ1-2, with D hard to call. The CDR3 is made up of 14 amino acids. The V end was cut by 4 bases, the J end by 3 bases, with 12 bases between. Per germline, CDR1 KGHSH and CDR2 LQKENI. For the CDR3, the DNA is TGTGCCAGCTCACTGGCGGGAAAAGACTATGGCTACACCTTC. Translation: CASSLAGKDYGYTF.

The gene calls are TRBV6-5 and TRBJ1-1; 11 bases fit TRBD1. The CDR3 runs to 15 residues. Germline loops: CDR1 MNHEY, CDR2 SVGAGI. V lost 6 bases, J lost 6 bases, and 9 bases stayed unmatched. CDR3 sequence: CASRRTGGVLAEAFF. The CDR3 DNA is TGTGCCAGCAGGAGGACAGGGGGCGTATTGGCTGAAGCTTTCTTT.

CDR3 loop: CASSFIPGTPYTEAFF. CDR3 coding DNA: TGTGCCAGTAGTTTCATCCCGGGGACACCTTACACTGAAGCTTTCTTT. V usage is TRBV19 and J usage is TRBJ1-1, with D possibly being TRBD1 (6 bases). V lost 5 bases, J lost 3 bases, and 19 bases lay in between. Germline V lookup: CDR1 LNHDA, CDR2 SQIVND (reference sequence). The CDR3 contains 16 residues.

The V and J genes are TRBV30 and TRBJ1-6; 7 nucleotides match TRBD1. This CDR3 spans 16 amino acids. Germline lookup yields CDR1 GTSNPN and CDR2 SVGIG (reference sequence). V shed 2 bases, J shed 4 bases, and the junction held 8 bases outside the gene matches. CDR3 amino acids: CAWSLYGTDYNSPLHF. CDR3 DNA sequence: TGTGCCTGGAGTCTCTACGGGACAGATTATAATTCACCCCTCCACTTT. Drawing the rest from reference TRBV30 and TRBJ1-6, the complete variable domain is SQTIHQWPATLVQPVGSPLSLECTVEGTSNPNLYWYRQAAGRGLQLLFYSVGIGQISSEVPQNLSASRPQDRQFILSSKKLLLSDSGFYLCAWSLYGTDYNSPLHFGNGTRLTVT.

The rearrangement uses TRBV3-1 (or the pseudogene TRBV3-2) and TRBJ1-1, with D unresolved. Germline loops: CDR1 LGHDT, CDR2 YNNKEL (reference sequence). V was trimmed by 1 base and J by 3 bases, leaving 12 bases between them. The CDR3 is made up of 15 amino acids. The CDR3 nucleotides read TGTGCCAGCAGCCAAGGCACCGGGGTGGACACTGAAGCTTTCTTT. Residues: CASSQGTGVDTEAFF.

The CDR3 is CASSTPGTGAGEQYF. In nucleotides, the CDR3 is TGTGCCAGCAGCACCCCCGGGACAGGGGCAGGCGAGCAGTACTTC. The chain uses TRBV6-5 and TRBJ2-7; 10 bases map to TRBD1. The CDR3 runs to 15 residues. V gave up 6 bases and J gave up 6 bases; unmatched junction bases: 11. CDR1 is MNHEY and CDR2 is SVGAGI in the germline V gene.